The present T cell receptor (beta chain) was sequenced within a study of T cell responses to AZD1222 COVID-19 vaccine. Findings of the study overall: Breadth and depth of Spike-specific TCRs rose after two AZD1222 doses. Of the AZD1222 recipients, only 5 or 6 were seropositive at baseline. Of spike-specific TCRs, nearly half reportedly target regions left unmutated in variants.

Unmatched junction bases numbered 5, after V lost 7 bases and J lost 4 bases. The CDR3 runs to 14 residues. The germline V gene has CDR1 MDHEN and CDR2 SYDVKM. Points on this clone: Its antigen is currently unknown.

Method: immunoSEQ multiplex PCR; TCRdb's copy keeps in-frame clones and lacks some. The profile shows roughly 130,000 clones, about nine tenths of them singletons. J is TRBJ1-4 and V is TRBV28; TRBD1 aligns across 8 bases. Sample: peripheral blood, taken on day 0 of AZD1222 vaccination. This clonotype originated in an adult in good health. In DNA, the CDR3 is TGTGCCAGCACCCAGGACAGGGTTAATGAAAAACTGTTTTTT. As protein: CASTQDRVNEKLFF.